This T cell receptor beta chain was profiled in a study of PD-1 blockade in classical Hodgkin lymphoma. About the research overall: Nivolumab was administered to patients intravenously at 3 mg/kg every 2 weeks. Study results and limitations: Still unresolved is the cause of the repertoire differences, which may be disease activity or prior therapy. Relapsed/refractory patients reportedly had lower baseline diversity than newly diagnosed patients.

Each and every patient relapsed after autologous stem cell transplantation, and patients got differing brentuximab vedotin exposure. Best outcomes ranged across complete response, partial response and progressive disease. TCRdb's copy holds only in-frame clones and misses some; the assay was immunoSEQ multiplex PCR. The sample has tens of thousands of clones, roughly 80% seen once; the top ten hold 16%. For this clone: Its antigen remains unidentified.

The V end lost 5 bases, the J end lost 1 base, and 17 bases lay between the germline ends. CDR1 SEHNR and CDR2 FQNEAQ come from the germline V gene (reference sequence). The CDR3 contains 16 residues. The V gene is TRBV7-9, the J gene TRBJ1-1; possible D gene TRBD1, 5 bases. The sequence was obtained from a human donor with classical Hodgkin lymphoma. Sequencing used peripheral blood mononuclear cells (PBMCs), obtained at baseline. For the CDR3, the DNA is TGTGCCAGCAGCCCACCTTCGCAGGGTGGGAACACTGAAGCTTTCTTT. Translation: CASSPPSQGGNTEAFF. The full variable domain, its missing parts supplied by reference TRBV7-9 and TRBJ1-1, is DTGVSQNPRHKITKRGQNVTFRCDPISEHNRLYWYRQTLGQGPEFLTYFQNEAQLEKSRLLSDRFSAERPKGSFSTLEIQRTEQGDSAMYLCASSPPSQGGNTEAFFGQGTRLTVV.